Presented here are 6 T cell receptor beta chains from one specimen sequenced in a study of tissue T cells after allogeneic stem cell transplantation. Repertoires were generated with immunoSEQ multiplex PCR, while TCRdb's copy carries only in-frame clones and drops some. The sample consists of roughly 7,200 clones, about 50% of them appearing once. Time point in this sample: mouse harvest day 7 after allogeneic transplant. Each mouse received 10^7 T-cell-depleted marrow cells plus 10^6 splenic CD5+ T cells by tail vein. Material for sequencing was gut tissue. All receptors derive from a female BALB/c mouse given C57BL/6 T cells with graft-versus-host disease after an allogeneic hematopoietic cell transplant.

In regard to this clone: The genes and germline here are from mouse. The sequence runs out 1 residue before the end of the CDR3; the remainder is reconstructed from the germline J gene. V and J are TRBV16 and TRBJ2-5; 8 positions match TRBD2. CDR1 is SGHSA, CDR2 FRNQAP, per germline. Unmatched junction bases numbered 2, after V lost 0 bases and J lost 6 bases. There are 14 residues in the CDR3. The CDR3 region is CASSLELGGDTQYF. The CDR3 bases that were read are TGTGCAAGCAGCTTAGAGCTGGGGGGTGACACCCAGTAC.

A note on this clone: The genes are named according to mouse. The covered CDR3 bases are TGTGCCAGCAGAAACAGGGGAGCAGAAGTCTTC. Translated: CASRNRGAEVF. The whole CDR3 sequence is CASRNRGAEVFF. The V gene is TRBV14, the J gene TRBJ1-1, with 7 bases fitting TRBD1. With the read ending 1 residue before the CDR3 end, the germline J gene is used to fill in that end. The germline V gene has CDR1 SGHDT and CDR2 FRDEAV. Losses at the gene ends were 5 bases for V and 6 bases for J; bases not matched to a gene: 4. The CDR3 loop spans 12 amino acids.

This clone showed up just a few times. Gene names refer to mouse genes. The DNA ends 1 residue before the CDR3 does, and the rest of the CDR3 is filled in from the germline J gene. The chain has TRBV26 and TRBJ2-2; 10 bases line up with TRBD1. CDR3 length equals 15 residues. With 4 bases clipped from V and 4 bases from J, the junction kept 3 bases outside the gene matches. Germline loops: CDR1 KGHPV, CDR2 FQNQEV (reference sequence). CDR3 in amino acids: CASSRDRGTTGQLYF. The CDR3 bases that were read are TGTGCCAGCAGTCGGGACAGGGGCACCACCGGGCAGCTCTAC.

A remark on this clone: Any gene name here is a mouse gene name. The read halts 1 residue ahead of the CDR3 end, with the missing end drawn from the germline J gene. The rearrangement links TRBV15 to TRBJ1-2; no clear D. With 3 bases removed from V and 4 bases from J, the gap between germline ends came to 12 bases. CDR1 SGHND and CDR2 FRSKSL come from the germline V gene. There are 14 residues in the CDR3. CDR3 DNA (partial): TGTGCCAGCAGTTTTACGGGGAGATCCTCCGACTACACC. Translation: CASSFTGRSSDYT. The full CDR3 protein is CASSFTGRSSDYTF.

Worth noting for this clone: Genes and germline are mouse. The read stops 1 residue short of the end of the CDR3; the missing end is completed from the germline J gene. The V gene is TRBV31, the J gene TRBJ2-1; 9 nucleotides align to TRBD2. This CDR3 has 15 residues. V lost 3 bases to trimming and J lost 0 bases; unmatched junction nucleotides: 3. Germline CDR1 reads GKSSPN; CDR2 reads SITVG. The CDR3 sequence is CAWRLGGHNYAEQFF. CDR3 bases read: TGTGCCTGGAGACTGGGGGGTCATAACTATGCTGAGCAGTTC.

As for this clone: Gene names denote mouse genes. The read terminates 1 residue before the CDR3 end, so the remaining end is supplied by the germline J gene. V gene TRBV14 combines with J gene TRBJ2-3; D unresolved. This CDR3 is 15 amino acids long. V was clipped by 2 bases and J by 0 bases, with 10 bases between them. In germline, CDR1 is SGHDT, CDR2 FRDEAV. The CDR3 loop reads CASSLKGRSAETLYF. Partial CDR3 DNA: TGTGCCAGCAGTTTGAAAGGGCGGAGTGCAGAAACGCTGTAT.